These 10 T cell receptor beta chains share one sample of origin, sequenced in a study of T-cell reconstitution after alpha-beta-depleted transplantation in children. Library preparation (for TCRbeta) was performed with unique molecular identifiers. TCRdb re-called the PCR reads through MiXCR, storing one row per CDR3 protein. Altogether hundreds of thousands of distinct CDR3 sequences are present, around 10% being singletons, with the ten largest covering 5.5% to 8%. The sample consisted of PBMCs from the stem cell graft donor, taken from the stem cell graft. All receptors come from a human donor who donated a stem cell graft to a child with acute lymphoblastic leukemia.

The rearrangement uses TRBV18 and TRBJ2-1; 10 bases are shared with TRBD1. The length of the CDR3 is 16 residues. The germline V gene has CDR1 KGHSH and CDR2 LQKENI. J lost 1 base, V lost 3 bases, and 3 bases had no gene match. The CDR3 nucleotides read TGTGCCAGCTCACCGCCGGGACAGGGGTCCTACAATGAGCAGTTCTTC. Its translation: CASSPPGQGSYNEQFF.

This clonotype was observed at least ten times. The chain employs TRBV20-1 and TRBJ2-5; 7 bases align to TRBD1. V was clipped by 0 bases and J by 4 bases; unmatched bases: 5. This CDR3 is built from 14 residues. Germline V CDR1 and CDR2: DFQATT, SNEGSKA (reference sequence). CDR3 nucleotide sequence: TGCAGTGCTAGAGAACAGGGGATGCGAGAGACCCAGTACTTC. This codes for CSAREQGMRETQYF.

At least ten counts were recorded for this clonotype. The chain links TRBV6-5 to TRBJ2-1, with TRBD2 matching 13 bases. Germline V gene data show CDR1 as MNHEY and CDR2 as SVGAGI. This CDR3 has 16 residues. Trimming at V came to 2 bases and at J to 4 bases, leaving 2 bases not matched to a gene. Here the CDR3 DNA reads TGTGCCAGCAGTTACCTACTAGCGGGGGGGTACAATGAGCAGTTCTTC. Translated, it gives CASSYLLAGGYNEQFF.

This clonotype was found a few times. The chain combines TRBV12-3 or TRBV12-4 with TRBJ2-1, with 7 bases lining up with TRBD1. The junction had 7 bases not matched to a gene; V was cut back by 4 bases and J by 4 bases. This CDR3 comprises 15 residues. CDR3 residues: CASSSKGAGYNEQFF. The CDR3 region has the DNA TGTGCCAGCAGTTCTAAGGGGGCAGGGTACAATGAGCAGTTCTTC.

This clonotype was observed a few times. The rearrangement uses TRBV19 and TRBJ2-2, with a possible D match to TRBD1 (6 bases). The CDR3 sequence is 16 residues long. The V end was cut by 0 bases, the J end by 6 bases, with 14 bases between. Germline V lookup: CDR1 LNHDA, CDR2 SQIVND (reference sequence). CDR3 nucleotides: TGTGCCAGTAGTATAGAACCGACGACAGGTCCCGGGGAGCTGTTTTTT. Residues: CASSIEPTTGPGELFF.

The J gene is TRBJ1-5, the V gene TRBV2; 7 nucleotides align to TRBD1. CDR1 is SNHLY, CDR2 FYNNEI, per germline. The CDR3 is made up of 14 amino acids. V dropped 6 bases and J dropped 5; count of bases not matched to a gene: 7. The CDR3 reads CASRATGPHQPQHF. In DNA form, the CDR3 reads TGTGCCAGCAGGGCGACAGGGCCGCATCAGCCCCAGCATTTT.

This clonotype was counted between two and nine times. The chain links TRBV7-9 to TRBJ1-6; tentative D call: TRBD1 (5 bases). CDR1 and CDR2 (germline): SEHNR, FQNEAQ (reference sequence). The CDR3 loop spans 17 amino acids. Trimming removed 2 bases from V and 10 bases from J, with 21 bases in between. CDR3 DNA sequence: TGTGCCAGCAGCTTATGGGGACCCCAATATGGCCAGTCACCCCTCCACTTT. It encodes CASSLWGPQYGQSPLHF.

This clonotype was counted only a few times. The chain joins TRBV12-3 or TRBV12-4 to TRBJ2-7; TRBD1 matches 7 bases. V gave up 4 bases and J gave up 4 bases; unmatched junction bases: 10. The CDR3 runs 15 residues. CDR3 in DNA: TGTGCCAGCAGTTCCGCCAAGGGACAGCTTTACGAGCAGTACTTC. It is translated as CASSSAKGQLYEQYF.

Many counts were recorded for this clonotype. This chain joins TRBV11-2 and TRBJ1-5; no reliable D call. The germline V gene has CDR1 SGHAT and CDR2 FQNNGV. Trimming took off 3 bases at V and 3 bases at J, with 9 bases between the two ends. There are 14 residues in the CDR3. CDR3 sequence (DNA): TGTGCCAGCAGCTTTCTCGAGGCCAATCAGCCCCAGCATTTT. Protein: CASSFLEANQPQHF.

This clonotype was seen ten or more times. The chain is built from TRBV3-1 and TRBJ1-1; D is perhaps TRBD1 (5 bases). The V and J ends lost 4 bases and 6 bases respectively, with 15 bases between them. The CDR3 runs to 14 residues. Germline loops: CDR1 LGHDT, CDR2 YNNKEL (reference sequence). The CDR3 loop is CASSPGGLRPEAFF. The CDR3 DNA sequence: TGTGCCAGCAGCCCCGGGGGGTTGCGCCCTGAAGCTTTCTTT.